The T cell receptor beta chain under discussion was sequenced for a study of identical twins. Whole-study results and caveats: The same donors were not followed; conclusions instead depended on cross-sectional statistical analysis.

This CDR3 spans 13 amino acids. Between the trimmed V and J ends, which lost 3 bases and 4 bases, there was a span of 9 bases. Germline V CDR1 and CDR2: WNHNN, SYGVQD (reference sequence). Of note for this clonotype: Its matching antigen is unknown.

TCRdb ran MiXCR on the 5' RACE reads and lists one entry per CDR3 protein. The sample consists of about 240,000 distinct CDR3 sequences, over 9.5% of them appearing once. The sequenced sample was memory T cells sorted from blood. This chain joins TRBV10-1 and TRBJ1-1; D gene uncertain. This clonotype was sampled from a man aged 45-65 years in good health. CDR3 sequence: CASSDRSTTEAFF. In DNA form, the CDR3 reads TGCGCCAGCAGTGACAGGTCGACCACTGAAGCTTTCTTT.